These 6 T cell receptor beta chains were sequenced from one sample in a study of blood T cell repertoires in COVID-19. Clones were read by immunoSEQ multiplex PCR, and TCRdb kept only the in-frame ones, dropping some. Of about 160,000 clones listed, under 85% are singletons. Sequenced sample: peripheral blood. Receptors originate from a man between 65 and 85 years old who had recovered from COVID-19.

The J gene is TRBJ1-1, the V gene TRBV3-1 (or the pseudogene TRBV3-2); a weak D match, TRBD1 (5 bases). CDR3 length: 14 residues. CDR1 and CDR2 from the germline V gene are LGHDT and YNNKEL (reference sequence). Trimming shortened V by 1 base and J by 6 bases, and 12 bases separated the two germline ends. CDR3 protein: CASSQGGVGAEAFF. CDR3 in DNA: TGTGCCAGCAGCCAAGGGGGGGTGGGCGCTGAAGCTTTCTTT.

This rearrangement joins TRBV7-9 to TRBJ2-3, with D unclear. V was clipped by 1 base and J by 2 bases, with 7 bases between them. The CDR3 is 14 amino acids. The germline V gene encodes CDR1 SEHNR and CDR2 FQNEAQ (reference sequence). The CDR3 nucleotides read TGTGCCAGCAGCTTAGTTGCGAACACAGATACGCAGTATTTT. It encodes CASSLVANTDTQYF.

This clone was seen more than once but under ten times. This chain uses TRBV9 with TRBJ2-2, with D perhaps matching TRBD2 (6 bases). The length of the CDR3 is 16 residues. Germline CDR1 SGDLS, CDR2 YYNGEE. V was cut by 0 bases and J by 5 bases, with 14 bases left in between. The chain's CDR3 is CASSVGSGAQTGELFF. The CDR3 region has the DNA TGTGCCAGCAGCGTAGGTAGCGGAGCACAGACCGGGGAGCTGTTTTTT.

The chain carries TRBV4-1 and TRBJ1-6; D might be TRBD1 (6 bases). V was cut by 4 bases and J by 10 bases, with 20 bases left in between. CDR1 MGHRA and CDR2 YSYEKL come from the germline V gene. The CDR3 consists of 16 residues. CDR3 in DNA: TGCGCCAGCAGCCCCGTGGGGGCGGGGGAAGGATCACCCCTCCACTTT. Protein: CASSPVGAGEGSPLHF.

J is TRBJ2-7 and V is TRBV30; 9 nucleotides match TRBD2. J gave up 3 bases and V 3 bases, and 9 bases lay outside the gene matches. There are 15 residues in the CDR3. CDR1 is GTSNPN and CDR2 is SVGIG in the germline V gene (reference sequence). The CDR3 sequence: CAWRPLAGGFYEQYF. The CDR3 DNA is TGTGCCTGGAGGCCTCTTGCGGGAGGGTTCTACGAGCAGTACTTC.

J is TRBJ2-2 and V is TRBV19; tentatively, D is TRBD2 (6 bases). V shed 4 bases and J shed 7 bases, with 10 bases lying between them. CDR3 size: 13 residues. The germline V gene encodes CDR1 LNHDA and CDR2 SQIVND (reference sequence). CDR3 nucleotide sequence: TGTGCCAGTAGTAGCGGGACCAACGGGGAGCTGTTTTTT. This encodes CASSSGTNGELFF.